This T cell receptor beta chain was recorded in a study of early T cells in non-severe SARS-CoV-2 infection. For the study at large: Sequenced bulk RNA came from whole blood that was unsorted, and chains were unpaired. Study results and limitations: Comparison of clonotypes with VDJdb favored anti-spike CD8 responses while missing private and CD4 specificities.

This clonotype was seen more than once but under ten times. Its specificity is not known. The V gene's germline CDR1 is KGHSH and CDR2 LQKENI. V dropped 1 base and J dropped 3; count of bases not matched to a gene: 5. This CDR3 has 17 amino acids. In the library, individual cDNA molecules carried attached unique molecular identifiers. TCRdb ran MiXCR on the 5' RACE reads and lists one entry per CDR3 protein. The repertoire holds under 140,000 distinct CDR3 sequences, around 13% seen once, with 3% to 4.5% in the top ten. This chain links TRBV18 with TRBJ2-6, with TRBD1 identical over 8 bases. This clonotype was sampled from an adult who was a healthcare worker with PCR-confirmed SARS-CoV-2 infection or an uninfected control (not recorded which). The input for sequencing was whole blood, taken at baseline. Here the CDR3 reads CASSPLQGVFGANVLTF. The CDR3 DNA reads as TGTGCCAGCTCACCACTACAGGGGGTTTTTGGGGCCAACGTCCTGACTTTC.